A selection of T cell receptor beta chains follows, all from one sample in a study of lymphopenia after photon versus proton radiotherapy. TCRdb keeps only in-frame clones here, not all; method: immunoSEQ multiplex PCR. The sample lists about 68,000 clones, more than 75% occurring once. The sequencing used peripheral blood, collected from a patient treated with photon-based radiotherapy. The receptors come from a woman between 70 and 85 years old with pancreatic cancer. The CDR3 runs from the conserved cysteine through the conserved F or W. The D gene is left open where the match is weak. Size tells how often a clone was seen (once, few, many) or the class of an expanded clone, and some rows leave it out.

>TRBJ1-2|TRBV7-2|NA|NA
CASSDGVRNYGYTF
TGTGCCAGCTCCGATGGCGTCCGCAACTATGGCTACACCTTC
>TRBJ2-5|TRBV5-8|TRBD1|NA
CASSSRTGGLETQYF
TGTGCCAGCAGCTCCAGGACAGGGGGCTTGGAGACCCAGTACTTC
>TRBJ2-1|TRBV7-9|NA|NA
CASSSGLANEQFF
TGTGCCAGCAGCTCAGGACTGGCTAATGAGCAGTTCTTC
>TRBJ1-1|TRBV11-3|NA|once
CASSLVRGSEAFF
TGTGCCAGCAGCTTAGTTCGGGGATCTGAAGCTTTCTTT
>TRBJ1-1|TRBV7-2|NA|NA
CASSIGGDTEAFF
TGTGCCAGCAGCATCGGTGGGGACACTGAAGCTTTCTTT
>TRBJ2-2|TRBV7-6|TRBD2|NA
CASSFFASGGTNTGELFF
TGTGCCAGCAGCTTCTTCGCTAGCGGGGGAACGAACACCGGGGAGCTGTTTTTT
>TRBJ2-6|TRBV5-3|NA|NA
CARSMGKLDRESSGANVLTF
TGTGCCAGAAGCATGGGAAAATTAGACAGAGAGAGCTCTGGGGCCAACGTCCTGACTTTC
>TRBJ2-5|TRBV4-3|NA|NA
CASSQGTSETQYF
TGCGCCAGCAGCCAAGGGACCAGCGAGACCCAGTACTTC
>TRBJ2-6|TRBV11-3|TRBD1|NA
CASSLEVGTVNLAGANVLTF
TGTGCCAGCAGCTTAGAAGTCGGGACAGTCAATCTTGCTGGGGCCAACGTCCTGACTTTC
>TRBJ1-2|TRBV6-1|NA|NA
CASRPPGGSYGYTF
TGTGCCAGCAGGCCCCCTGGGGGATCGTACGGCTACACCTTC
>TRBJ2-1|TRBV5-1|TRBD1|NA
CASSLTGGSYNEQFF
TGCGCCAGCAGCTTGACAGGGGGCTCCTACAATGAGCAGTTCTTC
>TRBJ1-3|TRBV5-8|TRBD1|once
CASSPRDRVVAGNTIYF
TGTGCCAGCAGCCCCCGGGACAGGGTAGTTGCTGGAAACACCATATATTTT
>TRBJ2-7|TRBV5-4|NA|NA
CASSFFGGITYEQYF
TGTGCCAGCAGCTTTTTTGGCGGGATCACCTACGAGCAGTACTTC